Following are 4 T cell receptor beta chains from one sample sequenced in a study of T-cell memory formation after mild COVID-19. TCRdb analysed the 5' RACE reads with MiXCR anew, one entry per CDR3 protein. The sample yields hundreds of thousands of distinct CDR3 sequences, approximately 15% seen once. Source material: PBMCs or a T cell subset sorted from them (not recorded which). These receptors all stem from a man aged 18-30 years who had mild COVID-19 (a few samples of this study predate the infection). Cell type and time point are not known.

This clonotype has more than one count but fewer than ten. The rearrangement joins TRBV28 to TRBJ1-5; D may be TRBD1 (6 bases). The CDR3 is 13 residues long. V lost 9 bases and J 5 bases, leaving 14 bases between the germline ends. CDR1 MDHEN and CDR2 SYDVKM come from the germline V gene. This chain's CDR3 is CASTGSSDQPQHF. CDR3 in DNA: TGTGCCAGTACAGGGTCCTCCGATCAGCCCCAGCATTTT.

There are a few counts of this clonotype. The chain couples TRBV12-3 or TRBV12-4 to TRBJ1-2, with unresolved D. V gave up 5 bases and J gave up 4 bases, with 14 bases separating them. The CDR3 extends over 14 amino acids. This chain's CDR3 is CASSLGQAAYGYTF. The CDR3 DNA reads TGTGCCAGCAGTCTGGGTCAGGCCGCCTATGGCTACACCTTC.

The chain uses TRBV6-2 or TRBV6-3 and TRBJ2-3; unclear D gene. V lost 2 bases to trimming and J lost 10 bases, with 4 bases between them. This CDR3 is 10 amino acids long. CDR1 and CDR2 from the germline V gene are MNHEY and SVGEGT. CDR3 in DNA: TGTGCCAGCAGTTACAATCCGCAGTATTTT. Translation: CASSYNPQYF.

DNA for the CDR3: TGTGCCAGCTCCCCGGACAGTTCCCTCCCAGCCCTCCACTTT. Its translation: CASSPDSSLPALHF. The chain uses TRBV18 and TRBJ1-6; TRBD1 might be the D (6 bases). Trimming cost V 6 bases and J 14 bases, with 20 bases left between them. This CDR3 has 14 amino acids. The V gene's germline CDR1 is KGHSH and CDR2 LQKENI.